The clone carrying this T cell receptor beta chain has a count of ten or more. This record belongs to a study of T cells in Graves' hyperthyroidism and ophthalmopathy. Regions amplified from RNA transcripts were the TCR beta CDR3 regions. The HTBI primer set was used in a first-round RT-PCR of the TCR CDR3. TCRdb analysed the multiplex PCR reads with MiXCR anew, one entry per CDR3 protein. The sample has under 450,000 distinct CDR3 sequences; more than 15% are singletons. After removal of 5 bases from V and 5 bases from J, the junction contained 8 bases not matched to a gene. The CDR3 runs to 15 residues. The germline CDR1 and CDR2 sequences are MNHEY and SMNVEV (reference sequence).

This TCR derives from a woman aged 18-29 years with Graves' hyperthyroidism. The chain recombines TRBV27 with TRBJ2-3, with 9 positions matching TRBD2. The material sequenced was blood. This chain's CDR3 is CASSLIAGAVDTQYF. CDR3 in DNA: TGTGCCAGCAGTCTCATAGCGGGAGCGGTAGATACGCAGTATTTT.